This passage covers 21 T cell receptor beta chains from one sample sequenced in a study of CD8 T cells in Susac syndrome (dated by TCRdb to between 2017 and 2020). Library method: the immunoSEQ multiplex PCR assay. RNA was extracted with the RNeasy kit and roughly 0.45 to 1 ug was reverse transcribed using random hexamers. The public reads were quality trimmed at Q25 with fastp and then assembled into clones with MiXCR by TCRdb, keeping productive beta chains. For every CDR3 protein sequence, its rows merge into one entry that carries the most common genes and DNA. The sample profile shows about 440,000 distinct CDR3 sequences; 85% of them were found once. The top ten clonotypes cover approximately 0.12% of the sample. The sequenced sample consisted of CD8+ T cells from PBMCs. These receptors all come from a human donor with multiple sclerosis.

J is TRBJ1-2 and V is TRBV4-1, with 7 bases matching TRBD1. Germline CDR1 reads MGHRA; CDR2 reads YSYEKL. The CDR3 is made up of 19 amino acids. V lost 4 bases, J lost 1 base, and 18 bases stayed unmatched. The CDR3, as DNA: TGCGCCAGCAGCCCACTTCCCCCCCCAGGGGGTACTCTTAACTATGGCTACACCTTC. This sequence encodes CASSPLPPPGGTLNYGYTF.

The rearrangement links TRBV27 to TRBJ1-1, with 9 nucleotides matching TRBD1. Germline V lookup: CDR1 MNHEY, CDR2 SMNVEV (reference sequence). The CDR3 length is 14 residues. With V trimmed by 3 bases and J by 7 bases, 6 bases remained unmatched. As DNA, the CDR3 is TGTGCCAGCAGTTTCACAGGGGGCAGCGGTGAAGCTTTCTTT. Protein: CASSFTGGSGEAFF.

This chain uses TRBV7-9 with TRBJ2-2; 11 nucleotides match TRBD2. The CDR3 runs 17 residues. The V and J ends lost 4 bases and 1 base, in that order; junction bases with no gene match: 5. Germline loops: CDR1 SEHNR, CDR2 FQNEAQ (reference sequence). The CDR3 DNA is TGTGCCAGCAGCTCTGGACTAGCGGGCTTGAACACCGGGGAGCTGTTTTTT. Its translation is CASSSGLAGLNTGELFF.

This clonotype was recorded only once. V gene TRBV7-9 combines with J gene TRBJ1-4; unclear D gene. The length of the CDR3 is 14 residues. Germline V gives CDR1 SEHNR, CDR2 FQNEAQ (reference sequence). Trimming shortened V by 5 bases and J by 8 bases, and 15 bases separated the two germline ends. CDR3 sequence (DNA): TGTGCCAGCAGCCGGACGGAGAAGAGGGAAAAACTGTTTTTT. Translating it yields CASSRTEKREKLFF.

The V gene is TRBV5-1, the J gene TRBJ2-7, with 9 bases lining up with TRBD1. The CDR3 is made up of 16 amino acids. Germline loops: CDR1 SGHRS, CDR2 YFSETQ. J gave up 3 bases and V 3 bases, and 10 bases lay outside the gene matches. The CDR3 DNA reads TGCGCCAGCAGCTCAGGGGACAGGGAAGGAGGCTACGAGCAGTACTTC. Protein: CASSSGDREGGYEQYF.

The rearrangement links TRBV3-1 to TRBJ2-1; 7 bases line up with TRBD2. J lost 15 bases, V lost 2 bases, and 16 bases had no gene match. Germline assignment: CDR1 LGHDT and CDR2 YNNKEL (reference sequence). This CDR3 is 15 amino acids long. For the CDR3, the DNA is TGTGCCAGCAGCCAATTACAGGAGGCGGGAGCTTTGCGGTTCTTC. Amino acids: CASSQLQEAGALRFF.

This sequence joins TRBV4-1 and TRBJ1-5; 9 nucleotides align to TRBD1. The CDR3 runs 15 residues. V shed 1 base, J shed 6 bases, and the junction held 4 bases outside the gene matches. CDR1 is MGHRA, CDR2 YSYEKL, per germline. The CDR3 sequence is CASSQGTGDGQPQHF. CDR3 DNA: TGCGCCAGCAGCCAAGGGACAGGGGATGGTCAGCCCCAGCATTTT.

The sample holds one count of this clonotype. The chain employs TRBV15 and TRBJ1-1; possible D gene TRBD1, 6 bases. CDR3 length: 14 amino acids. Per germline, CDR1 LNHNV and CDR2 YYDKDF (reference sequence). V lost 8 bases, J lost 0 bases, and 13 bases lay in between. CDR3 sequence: CATGTTGLNTEAFF. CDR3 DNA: TGTGCCACCGGGACAACAGGGCTGAACACTGAAGCTTTCTTT.

The chain's CDR3 is CASTPEGQVPYEQYF. The CDR3, as DNA: TGCGCCAGCACCCCTGAGGGACAGGTTCCCTACGAGCAGTACTTC. J is TRBJ2-7 and V is TRBV4-1; TRBD1 agrees at 8 bases. The CDR3 has 15 amino acids. CDR1 is MGHRA, CDR2 YSYEKL, per germline. Trimming cost V 7 bases and J 2 bases; bases outside gene matches: 10.

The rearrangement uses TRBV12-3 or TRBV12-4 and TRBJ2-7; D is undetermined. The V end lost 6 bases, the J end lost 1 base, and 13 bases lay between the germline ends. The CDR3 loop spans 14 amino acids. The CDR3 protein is CASRSPAPSYEQYF. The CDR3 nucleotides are TGTGCCAGCAGGTCCCCGGCCCCTTCCTACGAGCAGTACTTC.

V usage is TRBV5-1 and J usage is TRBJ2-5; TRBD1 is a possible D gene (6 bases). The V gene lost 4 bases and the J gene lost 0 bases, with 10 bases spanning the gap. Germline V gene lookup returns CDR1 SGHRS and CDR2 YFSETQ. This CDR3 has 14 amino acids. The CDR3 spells CASSGDRYQETQYF. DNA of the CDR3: TGCGCCAGCAGCGGCGACAGGTACCAAGAGACCCAGTACTTC.

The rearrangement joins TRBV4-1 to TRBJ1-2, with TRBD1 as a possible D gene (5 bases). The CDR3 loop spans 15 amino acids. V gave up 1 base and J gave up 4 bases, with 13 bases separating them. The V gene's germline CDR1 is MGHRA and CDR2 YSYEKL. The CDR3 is CASSQGTSGVYGYTF. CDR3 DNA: TGCGCCAGCAGCCAAGGGACTTCGGGGGTCTATGGCTACACCTTC.

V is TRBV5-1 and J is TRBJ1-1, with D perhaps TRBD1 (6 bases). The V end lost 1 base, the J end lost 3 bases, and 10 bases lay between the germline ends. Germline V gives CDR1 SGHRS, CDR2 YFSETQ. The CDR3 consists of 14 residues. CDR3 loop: CASSLRRGDTEAFF. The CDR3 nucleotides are TGCGCCAGCAGCTTGAGGAGGGGGGACACTGAAGCTTTCTTT.

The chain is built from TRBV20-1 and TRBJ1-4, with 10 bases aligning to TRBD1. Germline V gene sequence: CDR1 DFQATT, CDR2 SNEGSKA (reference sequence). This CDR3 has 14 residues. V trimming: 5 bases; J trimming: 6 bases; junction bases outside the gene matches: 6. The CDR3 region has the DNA TGCAGTGCTGGGGGGACAGGGGAGGATGAAAAACTGTTTTTT. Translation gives CSAGGTGEDEKLFF.

CDR3 in amino acids: CASSWFGTEAFF. As DNA, the CDR3 is TGCGCCAGCAGTTGGTTCGGAACTGAAGCTTTCTTT. V is TRBV5-1 and J is TRBJ1-1; no definite D call. In germline, CDR1 is SGHRS, CDR2 YFSETQ. The length of the CDR3 is 12 residues. The V end was cut by 5 bases, the J end by 5 bases, with 10 bases between.

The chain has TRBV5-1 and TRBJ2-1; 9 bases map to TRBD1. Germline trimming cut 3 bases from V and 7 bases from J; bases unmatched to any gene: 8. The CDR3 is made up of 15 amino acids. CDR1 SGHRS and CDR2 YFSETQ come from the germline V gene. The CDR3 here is CASSWGTGSGNEQFF. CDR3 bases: TGCGCCAGCAGCTGGGGGACAGGGTCTGGAAATGAGCAGTTCTTC. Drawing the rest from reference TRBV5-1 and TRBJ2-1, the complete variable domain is KAGVTQTPRYLIKTRGQQVTLSCSPISGHRSVSWYQQTPGQGLQFLFEYFSETQRNKGNFPGRFSGRQFSNSRSEMNVSTLELGDSALYLCASSWGTGSGNEQFFGPGTRLTVL.

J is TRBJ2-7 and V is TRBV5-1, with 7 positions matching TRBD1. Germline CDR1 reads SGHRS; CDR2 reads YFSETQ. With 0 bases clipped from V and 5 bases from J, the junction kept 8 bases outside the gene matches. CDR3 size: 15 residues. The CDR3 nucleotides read TGCGCCAGCAGCTTGGGGCAGGGGGAGCTGGACGAGCAGTACTTC. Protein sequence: CASSLGQGELDEQYF. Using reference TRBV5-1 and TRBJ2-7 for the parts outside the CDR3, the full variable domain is KAGVTQTPRYLIKTRGQQVTLSCSPISGHRSVSWYQQTPGQGLQFLFEYFSETQRNKGNFPGRFSGRQFSNSRSEMNVSTLELGDSALYLCASSLGQGELDEQYFGPGTRLTVT.

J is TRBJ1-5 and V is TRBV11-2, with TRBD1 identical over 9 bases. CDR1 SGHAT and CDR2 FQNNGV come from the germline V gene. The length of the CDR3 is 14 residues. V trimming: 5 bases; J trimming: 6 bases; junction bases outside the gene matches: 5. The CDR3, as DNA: TGTGCCAGCAGCGACGGACAGGGGTTTCAGCCCCAGCATTTT. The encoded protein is CASSDGQGFQPQHF.

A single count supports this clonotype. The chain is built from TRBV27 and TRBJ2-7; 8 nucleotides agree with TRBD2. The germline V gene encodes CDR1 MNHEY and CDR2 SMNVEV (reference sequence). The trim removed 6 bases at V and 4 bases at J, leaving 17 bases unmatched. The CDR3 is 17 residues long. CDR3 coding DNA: TGTGCCAGCAGCCTTACGCCGGGTGGCGGGAGGTCTTACGAGCAGTACTTC. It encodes CASSLTPGGGRSYEQYF.

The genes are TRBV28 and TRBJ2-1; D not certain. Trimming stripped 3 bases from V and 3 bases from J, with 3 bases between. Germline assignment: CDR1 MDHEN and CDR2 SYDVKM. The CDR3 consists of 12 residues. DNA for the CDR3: TGTGCCAGCAGTTTGTTCTACAATGAGCAGTTCTTC. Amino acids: CASSLFYNEQFF.

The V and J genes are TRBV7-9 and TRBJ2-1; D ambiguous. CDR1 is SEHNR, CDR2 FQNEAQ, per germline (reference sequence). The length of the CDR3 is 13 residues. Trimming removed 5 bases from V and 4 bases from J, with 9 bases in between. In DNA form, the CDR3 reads TGTGCCAGCAGCACACCTGGTTACAATGAGCAGTTCTTC. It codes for CASSTPGYNEQFF.